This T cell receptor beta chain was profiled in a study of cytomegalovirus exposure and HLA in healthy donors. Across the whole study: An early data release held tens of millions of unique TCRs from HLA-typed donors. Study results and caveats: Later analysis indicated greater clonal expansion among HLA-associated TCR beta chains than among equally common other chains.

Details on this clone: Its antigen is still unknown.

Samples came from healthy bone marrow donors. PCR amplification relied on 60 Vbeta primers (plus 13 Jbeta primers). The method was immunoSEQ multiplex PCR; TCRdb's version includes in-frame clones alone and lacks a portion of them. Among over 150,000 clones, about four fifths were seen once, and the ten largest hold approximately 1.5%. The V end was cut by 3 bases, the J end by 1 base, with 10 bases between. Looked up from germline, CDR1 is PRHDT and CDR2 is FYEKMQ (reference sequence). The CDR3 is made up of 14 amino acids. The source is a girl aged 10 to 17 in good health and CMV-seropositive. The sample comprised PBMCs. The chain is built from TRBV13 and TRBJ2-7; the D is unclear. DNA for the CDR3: TGTGCCAGCAGCTTCACCGCTCTATCCTACGAGCAGTACTTC. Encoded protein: CASSFTALSYEQYF.